This TCR beta chain was captured by sequencing in a study of spatial heterogeneity in lung cancer. Across the whole study: Every unique TCR and UMI combination, on average, appeared more than ten times in raw reads.

Regarding time point: sample taken at primary tumor resection. Whole RNA came from tumor, nontumor lung or frozen PBMC and was sequenced without being sorted. The donor population consisted of more than 55 patients with untreated, early-stage non-small cell lung cancer. CDR3 length: 13 amino acids. Trimming removed 5 bases at V and 6 bases at J, with 15 bases between. Germline CDR1 reads DFQATT; CDR2 reads SNEGSKA (reference sequence). This clonotype was found a few times. One entry per CDR3 protein, called by TCRdb with MiXCR from the 5' RACE reads. This table has about 95,000 distinct CDR3 sequences, approximately 8.9% appearing once.

The rearrangement uses TRBV20-1 and TRBJ2-3, with D perhaps matching TRBD1 or TRBD2 (5 bases each). The material was PBMCs, obtained at surgery. This TCR was sampled from a male donor with early-stage non-small cell lung cancer. The CDR3 DNA follows: TGCAGTGCTGCCGCAGGGAGTTCGGATACGCAGTATTTT. The encoded protein is CSAAAGSSDTQYF.